A single sample is the source of the 10 T cell receptor beta chains below, sequenced in a study of blood T cell repertoires in COVID-19. Only in-frame clones appear in the TCRdb table, and some are missing; sequencing was by immunoSEQ multiplex PCR. Among under 150,000 clones, roughly 85% were seen once, and the ten largest hold approximately 4%. The sequencing sample was made of peripheral blood. The source of these receptors is a man in his sixties with acute or convalescent COVID-19.

This clone showed up just a few times. J is TRBJ2-2 and V is TRBV18; weak D call: TRBD2 (6 bases). The CDR3 is 16 residues long. The germline V gene has CDR1 KGHSH and CDR2 LQKENI. The V and J ends lost 3 bases and 1 base respectively, with 12 bases between them. CDR3 loop: CASSPGGRRNTGELFF. In DNA form, the CDR3 reads TGTGCCAGCTCACCGGGGGGACGGAGGAACACCGGGGAGCTGTTTTTT.

The chain employs TRBV9 and TRBJ2-1; a possible D gene is TRBD2 (6 bases). V lost 0 bases and J lost 2, with 9 bases in between. The CDR3 is 15 amino acids. Germline V CDR1 and CDR2: SGDLS, YYNGEE. The CDR3 sequence: CASSVGGGTYNEQFF. In DNA, the CDR3 is TGTGCCAGCAGCGTAGGCGGCGGGACCTACAATGAGCAGTTCTTC.

V gene TRBV6-5 combines with J gene TRBJ1-1; D perhaps matches TRBD1 (6 bases). CDR3 size: 14 residues. The germline gives CDR1 MNHEY, CDR2 SVGAGI. With 3 bases removed from V and 0 bases from J, the gap between germline ends came to 8 bases. The CDR3 spells CASSYGGLNTEAFF. The CDR3 DNA reads as TGTGCCAGCAGTTATGGGGGCTTGAACACTGAAGCTTTCTTT.

The chain links TRBV9 to TRBJ2-7; the match to TRBD2 covers 14 bases. Germline CDR1 reads SGDLS; CDR2 reads YYNGEE. The V and J ends lost 4 bases and 6 bases, in that order; junction bases with no gene match: 3. The CDR3 covers 14 residues. The CDR3 nucleotides are TGTGCCAGCAGCTCGGGACTAGCGGGAGTCGAGCAGTACTTC. This translates into CASSSGLAGVEQYF.

The chain combines TRBV5-1 with TRBJ2-7, with 7 nucleotides matching TRBD1. With 3 bases clipped from V and 3 bases from J, the junction kept 9 bases outside the gene matches. The CDR3 length is 15 residues. The germline gives CDR1 SGHRS, CDR2 YFSETQ. In nucleotides, the CDR3 is TGCGCCAGCAGCTATACGGGACAGCCGAACTACGAGCAGTACTTC. Protein product: CASSYTGQPNYEQYF.

The rearrangement links TRBV5-5 to TRBJ2-5; 9 bases fit TRBD2. The CDR3 spans 14 residues. Trimming removed 4 bases from V and 5 bases from J; junction bases left unmatched: 6. Germline-derived CDR1 and CDR2 are SGHKS and YYEKEE (reference sequence). The DNA for the CDR3 is TGTGCCAGCAGCCCCCGAGCGGGAGGTGAGACCCAGTACTTC. It specifies CASSPRAGGETQYF.

The chain recombines TRBV7-2 with TRBJ2-2, with D uncertain. Germline V lookup: CDR1 SGHTA, CDR2 FQGNSA. V was cut by 9 bases and J by 7 bases, with 15 bases left in between. This CDR3 contains 13 residues. The CDR3 DNA is TGTGCCAGTCTCGCGGTGGTTGGCGGGGAGCTGTTTTTT. Translation gives CASLAVVGGELFF. Complete variable domain (other parts from reference TRBV7-2 and TRBJ2-2): GAGVSQSPSNKVTEKGKDVELRCDPISGHTALYWYRQSLGQGLEFLIYFQGNSAPDKSGLPSDRFSAERTGGSVSTLTIQRTQQEDSAVYLCASLAVVGGELFFGEGSRLTVL.

V usage is TRBV14 and J usage is TRBJ2-3, with 7 positions matching TRBD1. The V segment lost 0 bases and the J segment 3 bases; nucleotides outside the gene matches: 6. This CDR3 contains 16 residues. CDR1 and CDR2 from the germline V gene are SGHDN and FVKESK. The CDR3 sequence is CASSQEQGLQTDTQYF. CDR3 nucleotide sequence: TGTGCCAGCAGCCAAGAACAGGGGTTGCAGACAGATACGCAGTATTTT.

The V gene is TRBV4-2, the J gene TRBJ2-1, with D maybe TRBD2 (6 bases). Trimming pared 1 base from V and 8 bases from J, leaving 12 bases between. CDR3 length: 14 amino acids. CDR1 LGHNA and CDR2 YNFKEQ come from the germline V gene. DNA for the CDR3: TGTGCCAGCAGCCAAGGGGAGGAAGTACATGAGCAGTTCTTC. It translates to CASSQGEEVHEQFF.

This sequence joins TRBV6-1 and TRBJ2-3; TRBD2 matches at 7 bases. Germline V gene lookup returns CDR1 MNHNS and CDR2 SASEGT. This CDR3 contains 15 residues. Trimming took 1 base from V and 4 from J; bases not matched to a gene: 5. The CDR3 region is CASSEGVRGADTQYF. CDR3 bases: TGTGCCAGCAGTGAAGGGGTTCGGGGGGCAGATACGCAGTATTTT.